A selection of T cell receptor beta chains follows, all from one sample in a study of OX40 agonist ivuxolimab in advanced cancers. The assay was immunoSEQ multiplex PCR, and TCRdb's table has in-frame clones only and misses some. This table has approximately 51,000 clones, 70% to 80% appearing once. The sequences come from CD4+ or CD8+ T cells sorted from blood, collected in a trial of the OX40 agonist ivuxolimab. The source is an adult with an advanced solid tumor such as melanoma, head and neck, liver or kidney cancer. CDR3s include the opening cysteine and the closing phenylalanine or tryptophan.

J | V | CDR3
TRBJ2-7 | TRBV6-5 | CASTPRVWGSYEQYF
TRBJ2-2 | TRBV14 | CASSHPQGGELFF
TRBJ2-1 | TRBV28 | CASRETLGGDTYNEQFF
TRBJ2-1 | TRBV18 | CASSPLGLAGGSYNEQFF
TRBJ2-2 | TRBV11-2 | CASSLVSLAGPSGELFF
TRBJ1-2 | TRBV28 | CASSSLYRDGYTF
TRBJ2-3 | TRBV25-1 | CASSESGREADTQYF
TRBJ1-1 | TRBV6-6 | CASSYGVWNTEAFF
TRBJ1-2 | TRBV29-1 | CSVTITGSYTF
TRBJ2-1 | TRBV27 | CASSGPGTKRATIYNEQFF
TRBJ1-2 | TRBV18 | CASSPDTGNYGYTF
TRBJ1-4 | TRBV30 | CAWSEQQVGEKLFF
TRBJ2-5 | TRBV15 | CATSRQTGGETQYF
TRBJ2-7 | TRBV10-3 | CAMARDRGSYEQYF
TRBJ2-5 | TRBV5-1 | CASSQPGRAREQYF
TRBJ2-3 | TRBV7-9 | CASSFPNADTQYF
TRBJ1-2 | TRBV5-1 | CASSQGQVVYGYTF
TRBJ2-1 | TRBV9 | CASSRGPAGGENEQFF
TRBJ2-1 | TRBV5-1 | CASSLRVLAGGTNEQFF
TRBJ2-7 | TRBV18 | CASSPYVSDEQYF
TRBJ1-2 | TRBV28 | CASTSGGSANYGYTF
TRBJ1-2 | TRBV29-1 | CSVDIPSGYGYTF
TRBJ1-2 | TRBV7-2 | CASSLASGGGYTF
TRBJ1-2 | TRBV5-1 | CASSLLSDRVYGYTF
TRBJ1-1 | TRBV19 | CASSIGRQMNTEAFF
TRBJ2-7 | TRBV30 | CAWVLAGGPYEQYF
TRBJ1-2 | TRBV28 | CASSFLTAPGYTF
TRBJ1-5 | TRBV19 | CASSIDPTKPQHF